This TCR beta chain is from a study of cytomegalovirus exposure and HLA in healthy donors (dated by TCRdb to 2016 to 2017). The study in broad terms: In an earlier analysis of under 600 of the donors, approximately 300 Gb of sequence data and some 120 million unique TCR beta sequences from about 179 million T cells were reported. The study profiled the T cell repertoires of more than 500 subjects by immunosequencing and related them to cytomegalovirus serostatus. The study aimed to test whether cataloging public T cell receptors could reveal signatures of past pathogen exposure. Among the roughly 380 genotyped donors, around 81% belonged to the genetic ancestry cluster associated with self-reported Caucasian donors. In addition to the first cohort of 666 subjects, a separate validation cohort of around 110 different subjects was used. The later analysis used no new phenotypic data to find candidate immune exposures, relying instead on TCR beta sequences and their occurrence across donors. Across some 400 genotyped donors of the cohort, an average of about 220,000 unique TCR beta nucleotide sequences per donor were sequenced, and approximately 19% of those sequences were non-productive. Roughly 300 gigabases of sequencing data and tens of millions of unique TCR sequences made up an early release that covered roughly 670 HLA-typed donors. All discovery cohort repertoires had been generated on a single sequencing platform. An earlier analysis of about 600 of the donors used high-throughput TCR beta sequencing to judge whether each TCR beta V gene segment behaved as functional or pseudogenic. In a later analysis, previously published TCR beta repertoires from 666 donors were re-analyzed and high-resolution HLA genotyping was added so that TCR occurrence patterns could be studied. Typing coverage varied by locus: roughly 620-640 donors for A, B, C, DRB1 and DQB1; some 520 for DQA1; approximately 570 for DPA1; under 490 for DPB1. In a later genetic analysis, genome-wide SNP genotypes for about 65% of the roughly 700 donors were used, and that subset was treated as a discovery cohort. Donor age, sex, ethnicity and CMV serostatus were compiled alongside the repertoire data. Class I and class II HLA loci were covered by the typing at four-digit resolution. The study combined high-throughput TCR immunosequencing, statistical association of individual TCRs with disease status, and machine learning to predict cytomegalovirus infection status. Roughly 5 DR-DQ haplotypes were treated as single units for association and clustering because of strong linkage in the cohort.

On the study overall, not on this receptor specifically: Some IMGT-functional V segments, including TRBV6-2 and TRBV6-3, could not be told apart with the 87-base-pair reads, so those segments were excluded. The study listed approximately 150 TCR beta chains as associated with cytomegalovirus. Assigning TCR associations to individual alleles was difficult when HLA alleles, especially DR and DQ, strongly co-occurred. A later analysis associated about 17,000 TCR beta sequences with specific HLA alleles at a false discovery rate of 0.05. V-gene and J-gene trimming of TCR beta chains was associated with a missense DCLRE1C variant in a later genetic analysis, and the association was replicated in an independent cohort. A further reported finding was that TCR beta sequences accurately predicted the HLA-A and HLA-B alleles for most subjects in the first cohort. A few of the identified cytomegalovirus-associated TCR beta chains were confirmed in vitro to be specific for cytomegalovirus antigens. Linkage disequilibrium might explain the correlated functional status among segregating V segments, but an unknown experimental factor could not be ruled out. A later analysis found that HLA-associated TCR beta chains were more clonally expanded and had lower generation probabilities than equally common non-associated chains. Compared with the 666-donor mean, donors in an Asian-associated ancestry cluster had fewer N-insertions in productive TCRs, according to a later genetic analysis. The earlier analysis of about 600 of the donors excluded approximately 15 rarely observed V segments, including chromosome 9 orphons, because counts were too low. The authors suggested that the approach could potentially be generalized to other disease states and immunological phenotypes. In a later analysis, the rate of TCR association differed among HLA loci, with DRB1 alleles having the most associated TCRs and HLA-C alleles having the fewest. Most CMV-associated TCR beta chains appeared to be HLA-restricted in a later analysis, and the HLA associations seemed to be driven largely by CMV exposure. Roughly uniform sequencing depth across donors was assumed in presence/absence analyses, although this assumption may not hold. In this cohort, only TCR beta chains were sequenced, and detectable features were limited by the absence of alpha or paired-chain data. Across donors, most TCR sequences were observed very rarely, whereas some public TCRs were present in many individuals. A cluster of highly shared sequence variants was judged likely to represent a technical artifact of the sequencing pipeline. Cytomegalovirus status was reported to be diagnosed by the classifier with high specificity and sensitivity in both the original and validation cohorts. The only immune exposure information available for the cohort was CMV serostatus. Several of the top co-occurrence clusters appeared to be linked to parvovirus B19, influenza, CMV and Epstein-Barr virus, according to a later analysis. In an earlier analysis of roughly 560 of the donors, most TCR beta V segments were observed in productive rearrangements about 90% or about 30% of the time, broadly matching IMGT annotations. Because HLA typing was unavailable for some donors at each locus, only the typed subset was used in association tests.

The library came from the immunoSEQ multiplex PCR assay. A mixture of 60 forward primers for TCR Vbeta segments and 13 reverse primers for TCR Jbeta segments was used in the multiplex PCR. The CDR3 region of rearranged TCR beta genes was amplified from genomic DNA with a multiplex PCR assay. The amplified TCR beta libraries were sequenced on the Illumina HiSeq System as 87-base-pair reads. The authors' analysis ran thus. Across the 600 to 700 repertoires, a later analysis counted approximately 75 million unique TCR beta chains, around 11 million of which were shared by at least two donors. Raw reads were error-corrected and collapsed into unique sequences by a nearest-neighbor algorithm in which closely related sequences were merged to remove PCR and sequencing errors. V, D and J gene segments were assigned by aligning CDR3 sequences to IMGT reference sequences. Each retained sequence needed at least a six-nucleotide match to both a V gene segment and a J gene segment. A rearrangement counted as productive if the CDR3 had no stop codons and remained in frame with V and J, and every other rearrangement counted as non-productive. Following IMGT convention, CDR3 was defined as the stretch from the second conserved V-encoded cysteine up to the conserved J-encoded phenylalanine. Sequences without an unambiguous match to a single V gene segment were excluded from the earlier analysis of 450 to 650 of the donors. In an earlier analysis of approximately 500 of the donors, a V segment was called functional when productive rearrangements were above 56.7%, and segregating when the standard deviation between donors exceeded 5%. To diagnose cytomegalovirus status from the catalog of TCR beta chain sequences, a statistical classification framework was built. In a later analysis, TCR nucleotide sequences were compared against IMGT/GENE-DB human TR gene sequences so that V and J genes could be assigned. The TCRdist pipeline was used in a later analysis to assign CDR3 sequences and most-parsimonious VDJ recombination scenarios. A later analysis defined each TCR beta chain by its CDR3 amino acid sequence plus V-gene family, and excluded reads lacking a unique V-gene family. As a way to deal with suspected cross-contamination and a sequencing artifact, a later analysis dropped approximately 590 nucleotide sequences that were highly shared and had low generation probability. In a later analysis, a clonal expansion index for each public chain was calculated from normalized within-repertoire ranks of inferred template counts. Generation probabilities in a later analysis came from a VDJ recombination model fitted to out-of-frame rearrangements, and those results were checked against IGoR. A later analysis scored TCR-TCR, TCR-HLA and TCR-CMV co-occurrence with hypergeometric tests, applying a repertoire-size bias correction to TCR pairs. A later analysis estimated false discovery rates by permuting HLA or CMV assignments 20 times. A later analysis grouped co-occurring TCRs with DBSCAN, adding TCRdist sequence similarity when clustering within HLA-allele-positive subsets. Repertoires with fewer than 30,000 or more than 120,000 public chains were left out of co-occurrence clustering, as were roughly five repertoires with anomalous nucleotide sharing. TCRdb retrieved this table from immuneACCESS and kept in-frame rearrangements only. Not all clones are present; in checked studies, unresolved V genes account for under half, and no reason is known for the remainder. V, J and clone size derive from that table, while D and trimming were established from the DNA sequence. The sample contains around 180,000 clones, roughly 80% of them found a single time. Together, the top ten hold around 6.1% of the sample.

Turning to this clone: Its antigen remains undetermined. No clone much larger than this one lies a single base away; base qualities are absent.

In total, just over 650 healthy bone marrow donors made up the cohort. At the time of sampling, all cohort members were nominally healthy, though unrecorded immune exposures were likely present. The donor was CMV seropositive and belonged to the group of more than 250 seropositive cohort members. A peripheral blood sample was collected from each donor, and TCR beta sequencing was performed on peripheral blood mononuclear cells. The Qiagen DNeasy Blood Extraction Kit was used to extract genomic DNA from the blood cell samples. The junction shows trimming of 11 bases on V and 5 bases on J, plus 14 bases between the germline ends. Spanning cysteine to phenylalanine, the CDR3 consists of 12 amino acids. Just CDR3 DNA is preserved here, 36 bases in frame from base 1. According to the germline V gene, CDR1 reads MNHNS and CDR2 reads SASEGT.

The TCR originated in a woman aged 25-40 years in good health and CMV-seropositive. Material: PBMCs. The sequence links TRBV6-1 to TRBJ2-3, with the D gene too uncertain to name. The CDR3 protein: CAGVGEKDTQYF. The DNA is TGTGCCGGAGTCGGAGAGAAAGATACGCAGTATTTT.